This T cell receptor (beta chain) was obtained from a study of identical twins. Points from the study as a whole: Insertions were reduced in abundant cord blood beta clonotypes but not in memory repertoires.

There were only healthy Caucasians among the donors. This clonotype has a handful of counts. What it binds is unknown. MiXCR, run by TCRdb on the 5' RACE reads, gives a single entry per CDR3 protein. The sample records 400,000 to 550,000 distinct CDR3 sequences, about 24% being singletons. The germline V gene encodes CDR1 MGHDK and CDR2 SYGVNS. The length of the CDR3 is 14 residues. Trimming removed 8 bases at V and 8 bases at J, with 22 bases between. Separately, the same data were catalogued under a study of T cells expressing NK-cell markers.

V gene TRBV25-1 combines with J gene TRBJ2-7; TRBD2 is a possible D gene (6 bases). The sequence was collected from a woman in her late teens or twenties in good health. Sequencing was done on a sample of CD4+ T cells sorted from blood. CDR3 DNA sequence: TGTGCCAGCCGTAGCGGAAGAGAGAATATGAAGCAGTACTTC. It encodes CASRSGRENMKQYF.